Each of the 20 T cell receptor beta chains below was sequenced from the same sample in a study of T cell responses to AZD1222 COVID-19 vaccine. Method: immunoSEQ multiplex PCR; TCRdb's copy keeps in-frame clones and lacks some. The profile shows approximately 65,000 clones, around 75% of them singletons. Specimen: peripheral blood, collected on day 0 of AZD1222 vaccination. The receptors here all came from an adult in good health.

There are a few counts of this clone. The chain has TRBV10-2 and TRBJ2-7, with a possible D match to TRBD2 (6 bases). CDR3 size: 12 residues. Germline V lookup: CDR1 WSHSY, CDR2 SAAADI. The V end was cut by 8 bases, the J end by 3 bases, with 11 bases between. Here the CDR3 DNA reads TGCGCCAGCGGACTATCTGACTACGAGCAGTACTTC. Translating it yields CASGLSDYEQYF.

The V and J genes are TRBV5-1 and TRBJ2-5; 12 bases agree with TRBD2. The CDR3 is 16 residues long. The V gene end was trimmed by 4 bases and the J gene end by 1 base; junction bases not matched to a gene: 5. Germline values: CDR1 SGHRS, CDR2 YFSETQ. Written as DNA, the CDR3 is TGCGCCAGCAGCACGGGACTAGCGGGCGGCCAAGAGACCCAGTACTTC. It specifies CASSTGLAGGQETQYF. The full variable domain, completed using reference TRBV5-1 and TRBJ2-5, is KAGVTQTPRYLIKTRGQQVTLSCSPISGHRSVSWYQQTPGQGLQFLFEYFSETQRNKGNFPGRFSGRQFSNSRSEMNVSTLELGDSALYLCASSTGLAGGQETQYFGPGTRLLVL.

This chain connects TRBV28 to TRBJ1-1; maybe TRBD1 (6 bases). In germline, CDR1 is MDHEN, CDR2 SYDVKM. The V end lost 6 bases, the J end lost 4 bases, and 12 bases lay between the germline ends. The length of the CDR3 is 13 residues. CDR3 sequence: CASSRDRLTEAFF. The CDR3 DNA follows: TGTGCCAGCAGCAGAGACAGGCTCACTGAAGCTTTCTTT.

The rearrangement uses TRBV30 and TRBJ1-1, with D possibly being TRBD1 (5 bases). CDR1 and CDR2 (germline): GTSNPN, SVGIG (reference sequence). Trimming shortened V by 3 bases and J by 4 bases, and 12 bases separated the two germline ends. The length of the CDR3 is 13 residues. The CDR3 DNA reads TGTGCCTGGAGGAAACAGGCGGGCACTGAAGCTTTCTTT. Amino acid sequence: CAWRKQAGTEAFF.

The chain employs TRBV5-6 and TRBJ2-1; no reliable D call. CDR1 and CDR2 (germline): SGHDT, YYEEEE. There are 13 residues in the CDR3. The germline V and J ends were trimmed by 0 bases and 10 bases, with 11 bases remaining between them. CDR3 residues: CASSLGPVREQFF. CDR3 DNA sequence: TGTGCCAGCAGCTTGGGTCCAGTTCGGGAGCAGTTCTTC.

V is TRBV28 and J is TRBJ1-5; D uncertain. The CDR3 contains 12 residues. V was shortened by 2 bases and J by 4 bases, with 3 bases between the two germline ends. CDR1 and CDR2 from the germline V gene are MDHEN and SYDVKM. CDR3 residues: CASSLGNQPQHF. CDR3 nucleotides: TGTGCCAGCAGTTTAGGTAATCAGCCCCAGCATTTT.

This chain connects TRBV25-1 to TRBJ1-3; D not certain. The CDR3 sequence is 14 residues long. Trimming shortened V by 1 base and J by 7 bases, and 11 bases separated the two germline ends. Germline V gene sequence: CDR1 MGHDK, CDR2 SYGVNS. CDR3 DNA: TGTGCCAGCAGTGAATCGGGTAGCCGGAACACCATATATTTT. It specifies CASSESGSRNTIYF.

V and J are TRBV4-3 and TRBJ1-2; perhaps TRBD1 as D (5 bases). In germline, CDR1 is LGHNA, CDR2 YSLEER. V was clipped by 0 bases and J by 3 bases, with 17 bases between them. The CDR3 has 17 residues. CDR3 sequence: CASSQDRAGGSYYGYTF. The CDR3 DNA follows: TGCGCCAGCAGCCAAGATCGGGCGGGGGGTTCTTACTATGGCTACACCTTC.

This clone was detected only a few times. The CDR3 here is CASRSKWGYTF. As DNA, the CDR3 is TGTGCCAGCAGAAGTAAGTGGGGCTACACCTTC. The chain employs TRBV21-1 and TRBJ1-2. TRBV21-1 is recorded as a pseudogene. The CDR3 has 11 residues.

V usage is TRBV5-6 and J usage is TRBJ2-4; D call uncertain. Trimming pared 4 bases from V and 7 bases from J, leaving 9 bases between. Germline CDR1 SGHDT, CDR2 YYEEEE. The CDR3 extends over 12 amino acids. CDR3 loop: CASSLTRNIQYF. The CDR3 DNA follows: TGTGCCAGCAGCCTGACCCGGAACATTCAGTACTTC.

The chain couples TRBV24-1 to TRBJ2-1, with D perhaps matching TRBD2 (5 bases). Between the trimmed V and J ends, which lost 3 bases and 9 bases, there was a span of 14 bases. Germline lookup yields CDR1 KGHDR and CDR2 SFDVKD. The CDR3 spans 14 residues. The CDR3 spells CATSDRGQRGEQFF. The CDR3 region has the DNA TGTGCCACCAGTGATCGGGGTCAGAGAGGTGAGCAGTTCTTC.

The CDR3 region has the DNA TGTGCCAGCAGCTTTTCCGGGACAGAGTTGCAAGGCTACACCTTC. Encoded protein: CASSFSGTELQGYTF. The chain couples TRBV7-3 to TRBJ1-2; 7 bases line up with TRBD1. The CDR3 is made up of 15 amino acids. Germline CDR1 reads SGHTA; CDR2 reads FQGTGA. V was pared by 3 bases and J by 8 bases, with 12 bases of the junction left unmatched.

The J gene is TRBJ2-7, the V gene TRBV30; D tentatively fits TRBD1 or TRBD2 (6 bases each). Per germline, CDR1 GTSNPN and CDR2 SVGIG (reference sequence). The length of the CDR3 is 10 residues. Trimming cost V 5 bases and J 6 bases, with 8 bases left between them. DNA for the CDR3: TGTGCCTGGGGGGGGCTCGAGCAGTACTTC. Translated: CAWGGLEQYF. Full variable domain (missing parts from reference TRBV30 and TRBJ2-7): SQTIHQWPATLVQPVGSPLSLECTVEGTSNPNLYWYRQAAGRGLQLLFYSVGIGQISSEVPQNLSASRPQDRQFILSSKKLLLSDSGFYLCAWGGLEQYFGPGTRLTVT.

This chain connects TRBV5-6 to TRBJ2-7; a possible D gene is TRBD2 (6 bases). V gave up 0 bases and J gave up 6 bases, with 13 bases separating them. Germline CDR1 is SGHDT and CDR2 is YYEEEE. This CDR3 spans 14 amino acids. CDR3 residues: CASSLGGDWVEQYF. The CDR3 bases are TGTGCCAGCAGCTTGGGAGGGGACTGGGTCGAGCAGTACTTC.

This clone was detected a few times. The V gene is TRBV7-9, the J gene TRBJ1-6, with D maybe TRBD1 (5 bases). Trimming pared 9 bases from V and 5 bases from J, leaving 17 bases between. CDR1 and CDR2 (germline): SEHNR, FQNEAQ (reference sequence). The length of the CDR3 is 15 residues. The CDR3 nucleotides read TGTGCCAGTGACTCTAGGGGACTAAATAATTCACCCCTCCACTTT. This sequence encodes CASDSRGLNNSPLHF.

As for this clone: This sample includes further DNA sequences coding for the same CDR3. This rearrangement joins TRBV9 to TRBJ1-1, with D perhaps matching TRBD1 (6 bases). Trimming pared 3 bases from V and 0 bases from J, leaving 15 bases between. The CDR3 length is 16 residues. Per germline, CDR1 SGDLS and CDR2 YYNGEE. The CDR3 is CASSAILQGLNTEAFF. CDR3 DNA sequence: TGTGCCAGCAGCGCTATCCTACAGGGACTGAACACTGAAGCTTTCTTT.

The chain uses TRBV28 and TRBJ2-7; 12 nucleotides line up with TRBD1. This CDR3 contains 15 residues. The ends lost 8 bases at V and 4 bases at J; junction bases unmatched: 9. Looked up from germline, CDR1 is MDHEN and CDR2 is SYDVKM. CDR3 sequence (DNA): TGTGCCAGCTTACTCGGGACAGGGGGCTGGTACGAGCAGTACTTC. This translates into CASLLGTGGWYEQYF. The complete variable domain, with remaining parts taken from reference TRBV28 and TRBJ2-7, reads DVKVTQSSRYLVKRTGEKVFLECVQDMDHENMFWYRQDPGLGLRLIYFSYDVKMKEKGDIPEGYSVSREKKERFSLILESASTNQTSMYLCASLLGTGGWYEQYFGPGTRLTVT.

V and J are TRBV10-3 and TRBJ2-1; 7 bases are a match to TRBD2. This CDR3 spans 15 amino acids. Germline V gives CDR1 ENHRY, CDR2 SYGVKD. Losses at the gene ends were 3 bases for V and 8 bases for J; bases not matched to a gene: 10. CDR3 region: CAISDGRGVDYEQFF. The CDR3 coding sequence is TGTGCCATCAGTGATGGCCGGGGGGTTGACTATGAGCAGTTCTTC.

V usage is TRBV4-1 and J usage is TRBJ2-7, with D unclear. Between the trimmed V and J ends, which lost 2 bases and 6 bases, there was a span of 11 bases. The CDR3 is 13 residues long. Germline V gene data show CDR1 as MGHRA and CDR2 as YSYEKL. The CDR3 DNA reads as TGCGCCAGCAGCCAATACACGGGTATCGAGCAGTACTTC. It translates to CASSQYTGIEQYF.

The chain uses TRBV2 and TRBJ1-1; D is ambiguous. This CDR3 contains 14 residues. The germline V gene encodes CDR1 SNHLY and CDR2 FYNNEI. Trimming shortened V by 6 bases and J by 1 base, and 12 bases separated the two germline ends. CDR3 amino acids: CASRRPGANTEAFF. Here the CDR3 DNA reads TGTGCCAGCAGGCGGCCGGGAGCGAACACTGAAGCTTTCTTT.